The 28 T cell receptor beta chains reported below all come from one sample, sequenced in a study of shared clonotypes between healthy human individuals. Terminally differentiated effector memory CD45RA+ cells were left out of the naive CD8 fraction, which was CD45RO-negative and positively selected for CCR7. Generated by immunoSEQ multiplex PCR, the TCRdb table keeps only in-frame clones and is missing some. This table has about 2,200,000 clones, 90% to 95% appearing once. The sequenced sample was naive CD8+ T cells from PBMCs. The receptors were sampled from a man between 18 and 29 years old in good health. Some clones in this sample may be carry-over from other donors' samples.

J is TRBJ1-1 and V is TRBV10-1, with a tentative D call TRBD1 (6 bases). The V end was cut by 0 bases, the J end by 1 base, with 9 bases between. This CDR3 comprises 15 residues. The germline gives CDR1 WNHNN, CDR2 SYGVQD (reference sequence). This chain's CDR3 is CASSESPGANTEAFF. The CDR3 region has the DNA TGCGCCAGCAGTGAGTCCCCAGGGGCGAACACTGAAGCTTTCTTT.

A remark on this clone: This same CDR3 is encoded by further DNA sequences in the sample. DNA of the CDR3: TGTGCCAGCAGTTATGGACAGGCGTCCTACGAGCAGTACTTC. Its protein product is CASSYGQASYEQYF. The chain carries TRBV6-5 and TRBJ2-7, with 7 bases aligning to TRBD1. CDR3 size: 14 residues. Trimming removed 3 bases from V and 1 base from J; junction bases left unmatched: 3. Germline values: CDR1 MNHEY, CDR2 SVGAGI.

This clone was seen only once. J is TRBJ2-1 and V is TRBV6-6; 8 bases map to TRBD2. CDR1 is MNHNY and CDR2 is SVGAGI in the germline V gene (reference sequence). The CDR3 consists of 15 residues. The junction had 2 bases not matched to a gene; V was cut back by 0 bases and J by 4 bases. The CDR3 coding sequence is TGTGCCAGCAGTTACTCGACGGGGGGGTACAATGAGCAGTTCTTC. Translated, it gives CASSYSTGGYNEQFF.

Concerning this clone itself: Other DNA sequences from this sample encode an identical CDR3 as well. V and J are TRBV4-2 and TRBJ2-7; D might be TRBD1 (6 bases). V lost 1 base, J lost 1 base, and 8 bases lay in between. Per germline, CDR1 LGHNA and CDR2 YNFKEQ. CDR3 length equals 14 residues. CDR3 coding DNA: TGTGCCAGCAGCCAAGTCAGGGGATCCTACGAGCAGTACTTC. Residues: CASSQVRGSYEQYF.

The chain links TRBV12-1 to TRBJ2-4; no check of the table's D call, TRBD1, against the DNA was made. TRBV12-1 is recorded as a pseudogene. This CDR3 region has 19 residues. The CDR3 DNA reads TGTGCCAGCAGCCCATTTGACAGGGGGTTAATGTTTGGCAAAAACATTCAGTACTTC. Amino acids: CASSPFDRGLMFGKNIQYF.

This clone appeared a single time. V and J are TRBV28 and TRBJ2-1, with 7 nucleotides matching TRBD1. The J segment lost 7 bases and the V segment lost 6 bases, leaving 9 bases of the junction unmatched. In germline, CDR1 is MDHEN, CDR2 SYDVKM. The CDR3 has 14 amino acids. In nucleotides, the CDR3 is TGTGCCAGCAGCCCCCGTGCCAGGGGGAATGAGCAGTTCTTC. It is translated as CASSPRARGNEQFF.

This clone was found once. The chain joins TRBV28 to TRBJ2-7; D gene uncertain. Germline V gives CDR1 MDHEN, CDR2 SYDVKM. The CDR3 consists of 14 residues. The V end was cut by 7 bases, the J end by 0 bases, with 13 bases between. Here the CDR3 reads CASTPAASSYEQYF. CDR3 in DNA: TGTGCCAGCACGCCGGCGGCGAGCTCCTACGAGCAGTACTTC. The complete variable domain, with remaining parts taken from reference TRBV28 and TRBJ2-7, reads DVKVTQSSRYLVKRTGEKVFLECVQDMDHENMFWYRQDPGLGLRLIYFSYDVKMKEKGDIPEGYSVSREKKERFSLILESASTNQTSMYLCASTPAASSYEQYFGPGTRLTVT.

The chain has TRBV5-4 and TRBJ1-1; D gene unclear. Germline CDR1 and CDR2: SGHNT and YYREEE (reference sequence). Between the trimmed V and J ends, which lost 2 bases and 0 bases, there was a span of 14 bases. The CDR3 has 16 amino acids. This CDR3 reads CASSLTIGPMNTEAFF. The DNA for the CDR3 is TGTGCCAGCAGCTTAACGATCGGACCCATGAACACTGAAGCTTTCTTT.

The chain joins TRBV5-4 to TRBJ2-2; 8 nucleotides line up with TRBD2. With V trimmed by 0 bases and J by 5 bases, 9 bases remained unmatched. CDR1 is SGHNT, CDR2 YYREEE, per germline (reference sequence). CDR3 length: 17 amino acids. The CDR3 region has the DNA TGTGCCAGCAGCTTGGCCGGGAGCGGGAGAGGTACCGGGGAGCTGTTTTTT. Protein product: CASSLAGSGRGTGELFF.

CDR3 nucleotide sequence: TGTGCCAGCAGTTACAGCTCCCGGGGGAGGGAGCAGTTCTTC. Translated: CASSYSSRGREQFF. J is TRBJ2-1 and V is TRBV6-5; tentative D call: TRBD2 (6 bases). CDR3 length: 14 residues. The germline V gene has CDR1 MNHEY and CDR2 SVGAGI. The V end lost 2 bases, the J end lost 10 bases, and 15 bases lay between the germline ends.

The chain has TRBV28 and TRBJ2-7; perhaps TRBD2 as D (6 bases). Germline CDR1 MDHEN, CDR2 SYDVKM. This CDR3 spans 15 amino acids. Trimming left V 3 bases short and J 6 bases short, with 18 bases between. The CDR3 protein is CASSFRRGRKPEQYF. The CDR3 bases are TGTGCCAGCAGTTTTCGGAGGGGCCGAAAGCCCGAGCAGTACTTC. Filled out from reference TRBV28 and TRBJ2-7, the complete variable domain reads DVKVTQSSRYLVKRTGEKVFLECVQDMDHENMFWYRQDPGLGLRLIYFSYDVKMKEKGDIPEGYSVSREKKERFSLILESASTNQTSMYLCASSFRRGRKPEQYFGPGTRLTVT.

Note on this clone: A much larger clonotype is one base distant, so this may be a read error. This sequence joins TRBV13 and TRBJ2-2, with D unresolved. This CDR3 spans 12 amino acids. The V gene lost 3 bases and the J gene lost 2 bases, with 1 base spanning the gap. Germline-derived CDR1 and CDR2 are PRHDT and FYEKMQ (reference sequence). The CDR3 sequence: CASSFNTGELFF. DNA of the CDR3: TGTGCCAGCAGCTTTAACACCGGGGAGCTGTTTTTT.

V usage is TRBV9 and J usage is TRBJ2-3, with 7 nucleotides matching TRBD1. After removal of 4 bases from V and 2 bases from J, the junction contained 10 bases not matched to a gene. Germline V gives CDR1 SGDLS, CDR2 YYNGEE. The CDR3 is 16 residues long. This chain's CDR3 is CASSPRTGVHTDTQYF. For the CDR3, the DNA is TGTGCCAGCAGCCCCCGGACAGGAGTACACACAGATACGCAGTATTTT.

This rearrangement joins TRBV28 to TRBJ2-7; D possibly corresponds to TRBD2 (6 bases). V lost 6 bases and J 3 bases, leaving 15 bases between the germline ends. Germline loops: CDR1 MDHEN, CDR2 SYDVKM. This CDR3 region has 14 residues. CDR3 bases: TGTGCCAGCAGCCGTGGGGGGAATGGCTACGAGCAGTACTTC. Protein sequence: CASSRGGNGYEQYF. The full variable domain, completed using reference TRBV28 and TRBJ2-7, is DVKVTQSSRYLVKRTGEKVFLECVQDMDHENMFWYRQDPGLGLRLIYFSYDVKMKEKGDIPEGYSVSREKKERFSLILESASTNQTSMYLCASSRGGNGYEQYFGPGTRLTVT.

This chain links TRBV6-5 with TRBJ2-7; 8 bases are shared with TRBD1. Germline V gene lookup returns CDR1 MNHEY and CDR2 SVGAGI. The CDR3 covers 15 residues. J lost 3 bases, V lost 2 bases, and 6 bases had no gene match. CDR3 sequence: CASSYGRTGFYEQYF. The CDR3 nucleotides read TGTGCCAGCAGTTACGGACGGACAGGGTTCTACGAGCAGTACTTC.

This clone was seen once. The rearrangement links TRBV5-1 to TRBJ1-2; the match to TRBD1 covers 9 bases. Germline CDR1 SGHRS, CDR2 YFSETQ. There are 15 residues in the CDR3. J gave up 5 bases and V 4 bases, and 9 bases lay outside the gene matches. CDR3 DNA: TGCGCCAGCAGCCCATGGACAGGGGAGAAATATGGCTACACCTTC. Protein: CASSPWTGEKYGYTF.

CDR3 coding DNA: TGTGCCAGCAGCCAAACGACAGGACCTACCTTCTCTGGAAACACCATATATTTT. This gives the protein CASSQTTGPTFSGNTIYF. The gene calls are TRBV11-2 and TRBJ1-3; D is perhaps TRBD1 (6 bases). The germline V gene encodes CDR1 SGHAT and CDR2 FQNNGV. This CDR3 contains 18 residues. The V end was cut by 5 bases, the J end by 0 bases, with 20 bases between. Full variable domain (outside the CDR3, taken from reference TRBV11-2 and TRBJ1-3): EAGVAQSPRYKIIEKRQSVAFWCNPISGHATLYWYQQILGQGPKLLIQFQNNGVVDDSQLPKDRFSAERLKGVDSTLKIQPAKLEDSAVYLCASSQTTGPTFSGNTIYFGEGSWLTVV.

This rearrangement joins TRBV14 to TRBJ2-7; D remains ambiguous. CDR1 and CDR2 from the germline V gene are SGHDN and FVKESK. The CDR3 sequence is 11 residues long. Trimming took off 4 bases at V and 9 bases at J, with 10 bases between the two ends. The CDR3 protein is CASSLGLGQYF. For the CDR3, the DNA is TGTGCCAGCAGCCTTGGATTAGGGCAGTACTTC.

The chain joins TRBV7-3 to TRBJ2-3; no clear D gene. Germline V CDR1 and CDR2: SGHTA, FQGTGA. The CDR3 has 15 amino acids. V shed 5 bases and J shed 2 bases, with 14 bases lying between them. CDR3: CASSPSPAVTDTQYF. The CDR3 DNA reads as TGTGCCAGCAGCCCCTCCCCCGCGGTCACAGATACGCAGTATTTT. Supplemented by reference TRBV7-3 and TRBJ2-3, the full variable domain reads GAGVSQTPSNKVTEKGKYVELRCDPISGHTALYWYRQSLGQGPEFLIYFQGTGAADDSGLPNDRFFAVRPEGSVSTLKIQRTERGDSAVYLCASSPSPAVTDTQYFGPGTRLTVL.

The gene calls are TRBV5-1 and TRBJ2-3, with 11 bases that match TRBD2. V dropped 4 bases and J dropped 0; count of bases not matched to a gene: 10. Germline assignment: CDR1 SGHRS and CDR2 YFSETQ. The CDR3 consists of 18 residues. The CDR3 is CASSPVAGGNPSTDTQYF. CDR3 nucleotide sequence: TGCGCCAGCAGCCCGGTAGCGGGAGGGAACCCTAGCACAGATACGCAGTATTTT.

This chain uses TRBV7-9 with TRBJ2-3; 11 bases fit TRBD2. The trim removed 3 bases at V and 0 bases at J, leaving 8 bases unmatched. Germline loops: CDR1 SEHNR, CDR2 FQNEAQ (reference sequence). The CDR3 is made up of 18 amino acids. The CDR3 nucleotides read TGTGCCAGCAGCTTTGATAGCGGGAGGGTATCTAGCACAGATACGCAGTATTTT. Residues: CASSFDSGRVSSTDTQYF.

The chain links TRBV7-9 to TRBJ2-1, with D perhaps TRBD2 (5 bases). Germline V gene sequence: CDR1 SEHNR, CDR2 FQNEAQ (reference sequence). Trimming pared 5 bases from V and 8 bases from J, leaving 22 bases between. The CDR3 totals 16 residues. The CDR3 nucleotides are TGTGCCAGCAGCCCGAGTGTGGGAGTGGGTGGGGATGAGCAGTTCTTC. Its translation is CASSPSVGVGGDEQFF.

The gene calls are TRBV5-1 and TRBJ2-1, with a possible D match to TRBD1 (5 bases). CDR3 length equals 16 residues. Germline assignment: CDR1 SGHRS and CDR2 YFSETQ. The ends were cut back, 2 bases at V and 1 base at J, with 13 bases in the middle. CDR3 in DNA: TGCGCCAGCAGCTTCACGTGGGGCACTTCCTACAATGAGCAGTTCTTC. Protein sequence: CASSFTWGTSYNEQFF.

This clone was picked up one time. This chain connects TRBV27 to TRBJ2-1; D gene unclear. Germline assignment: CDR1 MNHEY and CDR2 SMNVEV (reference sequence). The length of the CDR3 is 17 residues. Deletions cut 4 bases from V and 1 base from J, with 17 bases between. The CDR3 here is CASSSKYIGPSYNEQFF. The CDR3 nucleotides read TGTGCCAGCAGTTCAAAGTATATAGGGCCTTCCTACAATGAGCAGTTCTTC.

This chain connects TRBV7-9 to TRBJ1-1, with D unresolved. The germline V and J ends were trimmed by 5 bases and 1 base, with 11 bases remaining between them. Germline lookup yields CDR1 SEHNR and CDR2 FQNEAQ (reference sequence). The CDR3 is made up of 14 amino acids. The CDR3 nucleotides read TGTGCCAGCAGCGCCTATAACCGGAACACTGAAGCTTTCTTT. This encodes CASSAYNRNTEAFF.

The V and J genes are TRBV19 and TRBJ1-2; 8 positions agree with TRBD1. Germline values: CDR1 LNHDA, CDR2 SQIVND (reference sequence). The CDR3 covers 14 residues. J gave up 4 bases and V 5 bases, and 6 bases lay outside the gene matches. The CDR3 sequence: CASSPRGQVYGYTF. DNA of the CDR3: TGTGCCAGTAGTCCCAGGGGACAGGTCTATGGCTACACCTTC.

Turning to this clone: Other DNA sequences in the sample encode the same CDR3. CDR3 protein: CASSVVAGGKNIQYF. The CDR3 coding sequence is TGTGCCAGCAGCGTAGTGGCAGGGGGGAAAAACATTCAGTACTTC. V gene TRBV9 combines with J gene TRBJ2-4, with D possibly matching TRBD1 (7 bases). CDR3 length: 15 residues. Germline V gene sequence: CDR1 SGDLS, CDR2 YYNGEE. Deletions cut 0 bases from V and 4 bases from J, with 11 bases between.

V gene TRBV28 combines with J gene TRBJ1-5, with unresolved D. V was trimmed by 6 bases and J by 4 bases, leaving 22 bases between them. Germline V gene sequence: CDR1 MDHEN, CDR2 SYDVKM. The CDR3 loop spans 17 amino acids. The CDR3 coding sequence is TGTGCCAGCAGCCCACCCCCCTTTTTTACGGGGAATCAGCCCCAGCATTTT. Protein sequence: CASSPPPFFTGNQPQHF.